This T cell receptor (beta chain) was sequenced in a study of long-term antiretroviral therapy in people with HIV. Specimens carried about 0.85-10 million cryopreserved PBMC before DNA extraction. An immunoSEQ assay, version v3.0, was performed at survey level. The data were produced by immunoSEQ multiplex PCR, yet TCRdb's version contains in-frame clones alone and is incomplete. The sample includes almost 35,000 clones, nearly 95% of them seen just once. CDR1 and CDR2 from the germline V gene are SEHNR and FQNEAQ (reference sequence). The germline V and J ends were trimmed by 5 bases and 4 bases, with 18 bases remaining between them. The CDR3 runs 17 residues.

This TCR came from a woman aged 45-60 years with HIV. Sequencing used unsorted PBMCs, obtained 5.1 years after starting antiretroviral therapy. The rearrangement uses TRBV7-9 and TRBJ1-6; TRBD1 is a possible D gene (5 bases). CDR3 amino acids: CASSMPEGRGYNSPLHF. The CDR3 DNA sequence: TGTGCCAGCAGCATGCCTGAGGGACGAGGTTATAATTCACCCCTCCACTTT.